A selection of T cell receptor beta chains follows, all from one sample in a study of preoperative IRX-2 immunotherapy in early breast cancer. Here immunoSEQ multiplex PCR was the method, and the copy in TCRdb shows in-frame clones only, minus some. Of about 27,000 clones in the sample, roughly 80% were seen once. The specimen was lymph node tissue, collected before IRX-2 immunotherapy. All receptors derive from a human donor with breast cancer. Each CDR3 is given with its conserved first and last residue. The D gene is left open where the match is weak. Rows give clone size only sometimes, using once, few, many, or a class for an expanded clone.

j_call: TRBJ2-3; v_call: TRBV19; d_call: TRBD2; clone_size: -; cdr3_aa: CASGSAGGITDTQYF; cdr3_nt: TGTGCCAGTGGATCAGCGGGGGGCATCACGGATACGCAGTATTTT
j_call: TRBJ2-3; v_call: TRBV6-8; d_call: -; clone_size: -; cdr3_aa: CASSSLGTLSTDTQYF; cdr3_nt: TGTGCCAGCAGCTCACTGGGGACCCTAAGCACAGATACGCAGTATTTT
j_call: TRBJ1-3; v_call: TRBV10-3; d_call: -; clone_size: few; cdr3_aa: CAISEGSFPGNTIYF; cdr3_nt: TGTGCCATCAGTGAGGGCAGCTTTCCTGGAAACACCATATATTTT
j_call: TRBJ2-5; v_call: TRBV7-1; d_call: -; clone_size: -; cdr3_aa: CASSLEGIGTQYF; cdr3_nt: TGTGCTAGCAGCTTAGAAGGGATCGGGACCCAGTACTTC
j_call: TRBJ1-3; v_call: TRBV29-1; d_call: -; clone_size: -; cdr3_aa: CSARTTSGNTIYF; cdr3_nt: TGCAGCGCTCGGACAACCTCTGGAAACACCATATATTTT
j_call: TRBJ2-2; v_call: TRBV6-8; d_call: -; clone_size: -; cdr3_aa: CASRKQGSRTGELFF; cdr3_nt: TGTGCCAGTAGGAAGCAGGGGTCTCGAACCGGGGAGCTGTTTTTT
j_call: TRBJ1-4; v_call: TRBV28; d_call: -; clone_size: -; cdr3_aa: CASSFVGRGGTNEKLFF; cdr3_nt: TGTGCCAGCAGTTTCGTCGGGAGGGGTGGAACTAATGAAAAACTGTTTTTT
j_call: TRBJ2-1; v_call: TRBV5-1; d_call: TRBD2; clone_size: -; cdr3_aa: CASSYLAGGPGSYNEQFF; cdr3_nt: TGCGCCAGCAGCTATCTAGCGGGGGGCCCCGGCTCCTACAATGAGCAGTTCTTC
j_call: TRBJ2-6; v_call: TRBV19; d_call: -; clone_size: -; cdr3_aa: CASSMSGANVLTF; cdr3_nt: TGTGCCAGTAGTATGTCTGGGGCCAACGTCCTGACTTTC
j_call: TRBJ2-1; v_call: TRBV11-3; d_call: TRBD1; clone_size: once; cdr3_aa: CASSLGQGVDEQFF; cdr3_nt: TGTGCCAGCAGCCTAGGACAGGGGGTGGATGAGCAGTTCTTC
j_call: TRBJ1-1; v_call: TRBV29-1; d_call: TRBD1; clone_size: -; cdr3_aa: CSVLGQILNTEAFF; cdr3_nt: TGCAGCGTCCTGGGACAGATCTTAAACACTGAAGCTTTCTTT
j_call: TRBJ1-5; v_call: TRBV28; d_call: -; clone_size: -; cdr3_aa: CASTLGERNQPQHF; cdr3_nt: TGTGCCAGCACCCTGGGGGAAAGGAATCAGCCCCAGCATTTT
j_call: TRBJ2-1; v_call: TRBV6-4; d_call: TRBD1; clone_size: -; cdr3_aa: CAISQPQGAAYNEQFF; cdr3_nt: TGTGCCATCAGCCAACCACAGGGGGCTGCGTACAATGAGCAGTTCTTC
j_call: TRBJ1-5; v_call: TRBV19; d_call: -; clone_size: -; cdr3_aa: CASKSDPNQPQHF; cdr3_nt: TGTGCCAGTAAATCAGACCCAAATCAGCCCCAGCATTTT
j_call: TRBJ2-5; v_call: TRBV1; d_call: -; clone_size: -; cdr3_aa: CASSQELRGHETQYF; cdr3_nt: TGCGCCAGCAGCCAAGAACTAAGAGGGCACGAGACCCAGTACTTC
j_call: TRBJ2-5; v_call: TRBV6-8; d_call: TRBD2; clone_size: -; cdr3_aa: CASSLSGGRETQYF; cdr3_nt: TGTGCCAGCAGTTTATCGGGGGGGCGAGAGACCCAGTACTTC
j_call: TRBJ2-3; v_call: TRBV19; d_call: TRBD2; clone_size: -; cdr3_aa: CASSPGLAGGDTQYF; cdr3_nt: TGTGCCAGTAGTCCGGGACTAGCGGGGGGAGATACGCAGTATTTT
j_call: TRBJ2-7; v_call: TRBV28; d_call: -; clone_size: once; cdr3_aa: CASSFSEGQWQYF; cdr3_nt: TGTGCCAGCAGTTTCTCTGAGGGGCAGTGGCAGTACTTC
j_call: TRBJ1-1; v_call: TRBV6-8; d_call: -; clone_size: -; cdr3_aa: CASSLGGGGSTEAFF; cdr3_nt: TGTGCCAGCAGCCTAGGAGGAGGGGGGAGCACTGAAGCTTTCTTT
j_call: TRBJ1-2; v_call: TRBV6-8; d_call: -; clone_size: few; cdr3_aa: CASSQTAANYGYTF; cdr3_nt: TGTGCCAGCAGTCAAACGGCAGCGAACTATGGCTACACCTTC
j_call: TRBJ2-6; v_call: TRBV12-5; d_call: -; clone_size: few; cdr3_aa: CASTQGGANVLTF; cdr3_nt: TGTGCCAGCACCCAAGGTGGGGCCAACGTCCTGACTTTC
j_call: TRBJ2-7; v_call: TRBV7-5; d_call: -; clone_size: -; cdr3_aa: CASSSRDQSSYEQYF; cdr3_nt: TGTGCCAGCAGCTCTCGAGACCAGAGCTCCTACGAGCAGTACTTC
j_call: TRBJ2-7; v_call: TRBV6-8; d_call: TRBD1; clone_size: -; cdr3_aa: CASSYDGTGDYEQYF; cdr3_nt: TGTGCCAGCAGTTACGACGGGACAGGGGACTACGAGCAGTACTTC
j_call: TRBJ2-7; v_call: TRBV19; d_call: -; clone_size: -; cdr3_aa: CASSIGRSSSYEQYF; cdr3_nt: TGTGCCAGTAGTATCGGCCGTTCAAGCTCCTACGAGCAGTACTTC
j_call: TRBJ1-2; v_call: TRBV6-8; d_call: -; clone_size: -; cdr3_aa: CASSKIGQLDTYGYTF; cdr3_nt: TGTGCCAGCAGCAAAATAGGACAGCTTGATACCTATGGCTACACCTTC
j_call: TRBJ1-4; v_call: TRBV11-3; d_call: -; clone_size: -; cdr3_aa: CASSPGSGGGEKLFF; cdr3_nt: TGTGCCAGCAGCCCGGGGTCGGGAGGCGGTGAAAAACTGTTTTTT
j_call: TRBJ1-1; v_call: TRBV4-1; d_call: -; clone_size: -; cdr3_aa: CASSHGSGIRGTEAFF; cdr3_nt: TGCGCCAGCAGCCATGGTTCAGGGATCCGGGGCACTGAAGCTTTCTTT
j_call: TRBJ1-2; v_call: TRBV7-2; d_call: TRBD1; clone_size: -; cdr3_aa: CASSQGGTAGYTF; cdr3_nt: TGTGCCAGCAGCCAGGGGGGTACGGCCGGCTACACCTTC
j_call: TRBJ1-4; v_call: TRBV6-8; d_call: -; clone_size: few; cdr3_aa: CASSYSYEAFNEKLFF; cdr3_nt: TGTGCCAGCAGTTACTCTTATGAAGCGTTTAATGAAAAACTGTTTTTT
j_call: TRBJ2-3; v_call: TRBV5-1; d_call: TRBD2; clone_size: -; cdr3_aa: CASSPGGGARDTQYF; cdr3_nt: TGCGCCAGCAGCCCAGGCGGGGGGGCACGTGATACGCAGTATTTT
j_call: TRBJ2-2; v_call: TRBV15; d_call: TRBD2; clone_size: few; cdr3_aa: CATSSTRGGVNTGELFF; cdr3_nt: TGTGCCACCAGCAGCACGCGGGGGGGCGTAAACACCGGGGAGCTGTTTTTT
j_call: TRBJ2-3; v_call: TRBV7-1; d_call: -; clone_size: -; cdr3_aa: CASSSGPTDTQYF; cdr3_nt: TGTGCCAGCAGCTCCGGGCCCACAGATACGCAGTATTTT
j_call: TRBJ1-2; v_call: TRBV29-1; d_call: -; clone_size: -; cdr3_aa: CSVEGGPGHYNYGYTF; cdr3_nt: TGCAGCGTTGAAGGGGGCCCGGGTCATTATAACTATGGCTACACCTTC
j_call: TRBJ2-3; v_call: TRBV6-8; d_call: TRBD2; clone_size: -; cdr3_aa: CASSPRTSPSTDTQYF; cdr3_nt: TGTGCCAGCAGCCCCCGGACTAGCCCTAGCACAGATACGCAGTATTTT
j_call: TRBJ1-1; v_call: TRBV19; d_call: TRBD1; clone_size: -; cdr3_aa: CASSLGTGGTEAFF; cdr3_nt: TGTGCCAGTTCTCTGGGGACAGGGGGAACTGAAGCTTTCTTT
j_call: TRBJ1-4; v_call: TRBV30; d_call: -; clone_size: few; cdr3_aa: CAWSVGVWGGEKLFF; cdr3_nt: TGTGCCTGGAGTGTAGGGGTCTGGGGCGGTGAAAAACTGTTTTTT
j_call: TRBJ2-7; v_call: TRBV11-3; d_call: -; clone_size: -; cdr3_aa: CASSSPETGGIYEQYF; cdr3_nt: TGTGCCAGCAGCTCACCTGAGACAGGAGGGATCTACGAGCAGTACTTC
j_call: TRBJ2-5; v_call: TRBV23-1; d_call: TRBD2; clone_size: -; cdr3_aa: CASSQERSSGGPHGTMQTQYF; cdr3_nt: TGCGCCAGCAGCCAAGAAAGATCTAGCGGGGGACCCCACGGAACAATGCAGACCCAGTACTTC
j_call: TRBJ1-3; v_call: TRBV18; d_call: TRBD1; clone_size: -; cdr3_aa: CASSTLTGAGNTIYF; cdr3_nt: TGTGCCAGCTCAACTTTGACAGGGGCTGGAAACACCATATATTTT
j_call: TRBJ1-1; v_call: TRBV14; d_call: -; clone_size: few; cdr3_aa: CASSQEFVHPGAAEAFF; cdr3_nt: TGTGCCAGCAGCCAAGAATTCGTTCACCCAGGGGCCGCTGAAGCTTTCTTT
j_call: TRBJ1-2; v_call: TRBV28; d_call: TRBD1; clone_size: -; cdr3_aa: CASSFVGQGAEGYTF; cdr3_nt: TGTGCCAGCAGTTTTGTTGGACAGGGGGCAGAGGGCTACACCTTC
j_call: TRBJ1-1; v_call: TRBV11-3; d_call: -; clone_size: -; cdr3_aa: CASSLNLGGSEAFF; cdr3_nt: TGTGCCAGCAGCTTAAATTTGGGCGGGAGTGAAGCTTTCTTT
j_call: TRBJ1-2; v_call: TRBV6-8; d_call: TRBD1; clone_size: -; cdr3_aa: CASRANAALGQGAPYGYTF; cdr3_nt: TGTGCCAGCAGAGCAAATGCCGCTCTGGGACAGGGGGCCCCCTATGGCTACACCTTC
j_call: TRBJ2-5; v_call: TRBV7-1; d_call: TRBD1; clone_size: -; cdr3_aa: CASSWDRGETQYF; cdr3_nt: TGTGCCAGCAGCTGGGACAGGGGAGAGACCCAGTACTTC
j_call: TRBJ1-1; v_call: TRBV11-3; d_call: -; clone_size: -; cdr3_aa: CASSLRGVGTEAFF; cdr3_nt: TGTGCCAGCAGCTTAAGGGGAGTGGGCACTGAAGCTTTCTTT
j_call: TRBJ2-3; v_call: TRBV19; d_call: -; clone_size: -; cdr3_aa: CASSRQVSTDTQYF; cdr3_nt: TGTGCCAGTAGTAGACAGGTTAGCACAGATACGCAGTATTTT
j_call: TRBJ1-4; v_call: TRBV6-8; d_call: -; clone_size: few; cdr3_aa: CASAGDSNEKLFF; cdr3_nt: TGTGCCAGCGCTGGAGACAGTAATGAAAAACTGTTTTTT
j_call: TRBJ1-2; v_call: TRBV28; d_call: -; clone_size: -; cdr3_aa: CASSLLKTVAYGYTF; cdr3_nt: TGTGCCAGCAGTTTACTGAAGACAGTGGCTTATGGCTACACCTTC
j_call: TRBJ2-3; v_call: TRBV14; d_call: -; clone_size: -; cdr3_aa: CASSQIADTQYF; cdr3_nt: TGTGCCAGCAGCCAAATAGCGGATACGCAGTATTTT
j_call: TRBJ1-4; v_call: TRBV11-3; d_call: -; clone_size: few; cdr3_aa: CASSLSTRGGGEKLFF; cdr3_nt: TGTGCCAGCAGCTTGTCTACCAGGGGAGGAGGTGAAAAACTGTTTTTT
j_call: TRBJ2-7; v_call: TRBV23-1; d_call: TRBD2; clone_size: -; cdr3_aa: CASSQVGGFSYEQYF; cdr3_nt: TGCGCCAGCAGCCAAGTCGGGGGGTTCTCCTACGAGCAGTACTTC
j_call: TRBJ2-1; v_call: TRBV22-1; d_call: -; clone_size: -; cdr3_aa: CPGSSPFPPLGTGRGNEQFF; cdr3_nt: TGTCCTGGGAGCTCCCCTTTCCCCCCTTTGGGGACAGGGAGGGGGAATGAGCAGTTCTTC
j_call: TRBJ1-2; v_call: TRBV15; d_call: -; clone_size: -; cdr3_aa: CATSRDQGFYGYTF; cdr3_nt: TGTGCCACCAGCAGAGATCAGGGATTCTATGGCTACACCTTC
j_call: TRBJ2-5; v_call: TRBV5-1; d_call: TRBD2; clone_size: -; cdr3_aa: CASSQAGSQETQYF; cdr3_nt: TGCGCCAGCAGCCAAGCGGGGAGCCAAGAGACCCAGTACTTC